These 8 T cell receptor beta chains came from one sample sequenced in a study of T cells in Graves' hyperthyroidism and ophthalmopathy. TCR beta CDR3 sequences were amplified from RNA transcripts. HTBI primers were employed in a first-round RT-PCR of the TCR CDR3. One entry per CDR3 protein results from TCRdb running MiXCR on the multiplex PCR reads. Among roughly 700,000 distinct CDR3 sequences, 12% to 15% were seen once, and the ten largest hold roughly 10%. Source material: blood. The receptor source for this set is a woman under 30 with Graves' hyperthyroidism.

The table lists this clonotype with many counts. The CDR3 spells CSARDVRWNTEAFF. Here the CDR3 DNA reads TGCAGTGCTAGAGATGTAAGGTGGAACACTGAAGCTTTCTTT. The V call is TRBV20-1, the J call TRBJ1-1, with D hard to call. Germline V gene data show CDR1 as DFQATT and CDR2 as SNEGSKA (reference sequence). CDR3 length: 14 residues. V lost 0 bases to trimming and J lost 1 base, with 9 bases between them.

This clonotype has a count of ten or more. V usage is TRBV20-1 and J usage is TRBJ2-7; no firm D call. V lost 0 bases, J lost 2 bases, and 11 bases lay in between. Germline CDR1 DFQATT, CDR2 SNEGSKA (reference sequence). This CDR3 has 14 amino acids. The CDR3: CSARDPRHTYEQYF. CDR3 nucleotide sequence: TGCAGTGCTAGAGATCCAAGACATACCTACGAGCAGTACTTC.

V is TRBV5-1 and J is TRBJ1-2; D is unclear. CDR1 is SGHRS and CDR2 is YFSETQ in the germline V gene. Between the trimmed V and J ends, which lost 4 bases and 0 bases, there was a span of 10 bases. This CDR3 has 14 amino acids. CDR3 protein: CASSLPSTNYGYTF. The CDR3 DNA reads TGCGCCAGCAGCCTTCCTTCCACTAACTATGGCTACACCTTC.

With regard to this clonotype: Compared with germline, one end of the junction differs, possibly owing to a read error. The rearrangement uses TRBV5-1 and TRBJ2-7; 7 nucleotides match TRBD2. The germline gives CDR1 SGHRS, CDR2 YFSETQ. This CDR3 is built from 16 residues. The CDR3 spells CASSGADGQASNEQYF. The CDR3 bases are TGTGCCAGCAGCGGGGCCGACGGCCAGGCTTCGAACGAGCAGTACTTC.

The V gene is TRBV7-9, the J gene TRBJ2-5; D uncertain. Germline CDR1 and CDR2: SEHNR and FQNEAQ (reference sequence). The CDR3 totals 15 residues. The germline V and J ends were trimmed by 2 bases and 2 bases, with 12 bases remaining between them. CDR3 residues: CASSLSATSQETQYF. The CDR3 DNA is TGTGCCAGCAGCTTATCCGCGACATCACAAGAGACCCAGTACTTC.

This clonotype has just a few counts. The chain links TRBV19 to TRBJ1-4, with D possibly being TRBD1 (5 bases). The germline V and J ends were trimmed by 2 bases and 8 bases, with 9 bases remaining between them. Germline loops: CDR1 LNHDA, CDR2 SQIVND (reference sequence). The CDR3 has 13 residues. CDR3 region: CASSITAGEKLFF. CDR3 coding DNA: TGTGCCAGTAGTATAACGGCAGGGGAAAAACTGTTTTTT.

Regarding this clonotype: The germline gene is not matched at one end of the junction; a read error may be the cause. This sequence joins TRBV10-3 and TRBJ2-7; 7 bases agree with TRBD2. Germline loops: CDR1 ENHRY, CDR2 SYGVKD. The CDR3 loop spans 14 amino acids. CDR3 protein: CATSGREKPNEQYF. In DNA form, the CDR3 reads TGTGCCACCAGTGGGCGGGAGAAACCCAACGAGCAGTACTTC.

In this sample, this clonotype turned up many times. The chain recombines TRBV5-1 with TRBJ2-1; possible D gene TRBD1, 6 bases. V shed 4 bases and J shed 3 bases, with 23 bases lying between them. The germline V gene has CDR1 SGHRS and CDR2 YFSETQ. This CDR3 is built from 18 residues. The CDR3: CASSITSTDRPFYNEQFF. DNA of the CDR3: TGCGCCAGCAGCATAACAAGCACCGACAGGCCTTTCTACAATGAGCAGTTCTTC.